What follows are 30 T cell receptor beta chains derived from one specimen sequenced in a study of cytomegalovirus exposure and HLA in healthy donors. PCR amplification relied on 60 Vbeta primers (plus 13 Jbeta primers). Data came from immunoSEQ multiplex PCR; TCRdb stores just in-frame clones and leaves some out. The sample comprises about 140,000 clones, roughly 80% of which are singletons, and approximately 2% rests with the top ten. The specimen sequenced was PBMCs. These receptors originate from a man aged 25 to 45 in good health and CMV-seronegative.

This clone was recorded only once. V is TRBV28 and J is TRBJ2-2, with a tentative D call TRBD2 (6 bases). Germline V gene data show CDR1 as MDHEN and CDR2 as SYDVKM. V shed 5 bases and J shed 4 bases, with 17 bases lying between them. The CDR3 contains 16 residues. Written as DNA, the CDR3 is TGTGCCAGCAGTACCCCTGGGCAGGGAGGCACCGGGGAGCTGTTTTTT. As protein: CASSTPGQGGTGELFF.

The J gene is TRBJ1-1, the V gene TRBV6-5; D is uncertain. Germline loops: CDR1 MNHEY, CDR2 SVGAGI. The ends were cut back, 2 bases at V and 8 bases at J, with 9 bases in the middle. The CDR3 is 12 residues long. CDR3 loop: CASSYPPLEAFF. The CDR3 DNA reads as TGTGCCAGCAGTTACCCACCCCTAGAAGCTTTCTTT.

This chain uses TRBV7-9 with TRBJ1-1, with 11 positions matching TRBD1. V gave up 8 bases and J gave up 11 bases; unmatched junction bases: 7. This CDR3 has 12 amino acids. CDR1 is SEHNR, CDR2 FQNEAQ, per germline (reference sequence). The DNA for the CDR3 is TGTGCCAGCTCCCGGGACAGGGGGGAGGCTTTCTTT. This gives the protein CASSRDRGEAFF.

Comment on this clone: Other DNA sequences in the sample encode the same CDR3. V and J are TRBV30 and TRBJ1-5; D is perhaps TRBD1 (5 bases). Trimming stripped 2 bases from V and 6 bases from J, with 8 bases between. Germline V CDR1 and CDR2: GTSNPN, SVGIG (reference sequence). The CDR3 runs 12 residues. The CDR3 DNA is TGTGCCTGGAGTCCGGGGGGTCAGCCCCAGCATTTT. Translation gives CAWSPGGQPQHF.

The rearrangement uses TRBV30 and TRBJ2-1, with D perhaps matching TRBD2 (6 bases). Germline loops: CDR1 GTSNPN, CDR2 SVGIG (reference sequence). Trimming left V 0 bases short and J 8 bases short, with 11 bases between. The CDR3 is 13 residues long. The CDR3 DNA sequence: TGTGCCTGGAGTGTAAGGCCGGGGGATGAGCAGTTCTTC. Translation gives CAWSVRPGDEQFF.

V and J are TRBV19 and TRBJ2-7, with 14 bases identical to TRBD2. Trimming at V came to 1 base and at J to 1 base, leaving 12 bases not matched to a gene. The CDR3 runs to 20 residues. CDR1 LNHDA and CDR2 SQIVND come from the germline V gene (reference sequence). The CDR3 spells CASSIVPTGTSGRGSYEQYF. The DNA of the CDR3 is TGTGCCAGTAGTATAGTCCCTACCGGGACTAGCGGGAGAGGGTCCTACGAGCAGTACTTC.

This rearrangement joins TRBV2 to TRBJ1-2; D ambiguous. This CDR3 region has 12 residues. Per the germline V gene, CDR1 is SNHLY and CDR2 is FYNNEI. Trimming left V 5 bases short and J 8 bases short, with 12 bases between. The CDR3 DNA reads TGTGCCAGCAGTCGGCAGGTGGTCGGCTACACCTTC. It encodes CASSRQVVGYTF. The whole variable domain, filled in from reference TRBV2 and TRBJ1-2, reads EPEVTQTPSHQVTQMGQEVILRCVPISNHLYFYWYRQILGQKVEFLVSFYNNEISEKSEIFDDQFSVERPDGSNFTLKIRSTKLEDSAMYFCASSRQVVGYTFGSGTRLTVV.

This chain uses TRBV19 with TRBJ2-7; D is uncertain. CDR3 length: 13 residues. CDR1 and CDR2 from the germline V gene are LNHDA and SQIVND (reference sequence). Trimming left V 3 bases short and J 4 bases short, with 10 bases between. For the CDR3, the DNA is TGTGCCAGTAGTATCTTGTCGGGTTACGAGCAGTACTTC. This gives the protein CASSILSGYEQYF.

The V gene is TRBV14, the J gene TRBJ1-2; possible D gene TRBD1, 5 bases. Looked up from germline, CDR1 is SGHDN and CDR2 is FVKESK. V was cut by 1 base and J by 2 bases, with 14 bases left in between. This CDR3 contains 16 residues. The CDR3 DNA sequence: TGTGCCAGCAGCCAAGCATGGGGGGGTGTAAACTATGGCTACACCTTC. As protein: CASSQAWGGVNYGYTF.

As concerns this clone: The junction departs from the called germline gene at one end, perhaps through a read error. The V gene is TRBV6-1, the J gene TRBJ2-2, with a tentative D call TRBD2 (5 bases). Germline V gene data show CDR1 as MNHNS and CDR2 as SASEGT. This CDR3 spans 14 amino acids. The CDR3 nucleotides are TGTGCCAGCAGTGAAGTCAGGTTCACCGGGGAGCCGTTTTTT. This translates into CASSEVRFTGEPFF.

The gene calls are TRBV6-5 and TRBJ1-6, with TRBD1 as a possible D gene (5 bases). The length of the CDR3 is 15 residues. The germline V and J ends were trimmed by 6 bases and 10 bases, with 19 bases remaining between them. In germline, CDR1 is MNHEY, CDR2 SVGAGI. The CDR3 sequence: CASRSPGGRRSPLHF. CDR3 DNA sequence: TGTGCCAGCAGGTCCCCCGGGGGAAGGAGATCACCCCTCCACTTT.

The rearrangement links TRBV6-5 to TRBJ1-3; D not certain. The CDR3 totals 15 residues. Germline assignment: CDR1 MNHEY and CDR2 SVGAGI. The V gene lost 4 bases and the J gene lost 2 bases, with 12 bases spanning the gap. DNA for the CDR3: TGTGCCAGCAGTTCGCACATCTCTCCTGGAAACACCATATATTTT. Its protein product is CASSSHISPGNTIYF.

The CDR3 coding sequence is TGTGCCAGGGACAGGGGTGGCCCTAACGCCGAGCAGTACTTC. It codes for CARDRGGPNAEQYF. This rearrangement joins TRBV6-5 to TRBJ2-7; 9 bases are shared with TRBD1. CDR1 and CDR2 from the germline V gene are MNHEY and SVGAGI. There are 14 residues in the CDR3. V lost 9 bases, J lost 6 bases, and 12 bases stayed unmatched.

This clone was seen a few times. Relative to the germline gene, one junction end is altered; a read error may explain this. The DNA of the CDR3 is TGCGCCAGCAAAGCGGACTGGAACGCCGGGGAGCTGTTTTTT. Translating gives CASKADWNAGELFF. The chain carries TRBV10-1 and TRBJ2-2, with D tentatively TRBD2 (5 bases). CDR1 is WNHNN and CDR2 is SYGVQD in the germline V gene (reference sequence). The CDR3 length is 14 residues.

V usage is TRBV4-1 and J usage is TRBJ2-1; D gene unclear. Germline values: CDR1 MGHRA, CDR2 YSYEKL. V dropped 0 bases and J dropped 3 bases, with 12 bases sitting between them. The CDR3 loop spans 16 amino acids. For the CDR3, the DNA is TGCGCCAGCAGCCAAGATAACTCTAAGTTCTACAATGAGCAGTTCTTC. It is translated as CASSQDNSKFYNEQFF.

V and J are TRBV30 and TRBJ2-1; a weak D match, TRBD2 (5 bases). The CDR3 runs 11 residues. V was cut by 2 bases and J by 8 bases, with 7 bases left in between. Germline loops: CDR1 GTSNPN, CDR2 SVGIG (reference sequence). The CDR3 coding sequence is TGTGCCTGGAGTAGGGAGTATGAGCAGTTCTTC. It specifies CAWSREYEQFF. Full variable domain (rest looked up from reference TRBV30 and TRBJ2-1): SQTIHQWPATLVQPVGSPLSLECTVEGTSNPNLYWYRQAAGRGLQLLFYSVGIGQISSEVPQNLSASRPQDRQFILSSKKLLLSDSGFYLCAWSREYEQFFGPGTRLTVL.

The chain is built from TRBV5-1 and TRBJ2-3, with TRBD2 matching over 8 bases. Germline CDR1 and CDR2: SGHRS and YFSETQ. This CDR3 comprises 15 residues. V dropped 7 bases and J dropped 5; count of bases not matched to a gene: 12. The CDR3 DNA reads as TGCGCCAGCGCCCGACGGGAGGGCCGGGGAGATACGCAGTATTTT. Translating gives CASARREGRGDTQYF. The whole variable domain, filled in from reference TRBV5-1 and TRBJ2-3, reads KAGVTQTPRYLIKTRGQQVTLSCSPISGHRSVSWYQQTPGQGLQFLFEYFSETQRNKGNFPGRFSGRQFSNSRSEMNVSTLELGDSALYLCASARREGRGDTQYFGPGTRLTVL.

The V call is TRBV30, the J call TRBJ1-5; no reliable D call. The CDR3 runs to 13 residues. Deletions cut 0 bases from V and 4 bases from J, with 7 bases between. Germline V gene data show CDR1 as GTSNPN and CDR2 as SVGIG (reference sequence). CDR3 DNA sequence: TGTGCCTGGAGTGTACTTCTTAATCAGCCCCAGCATTTT. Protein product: CAWSVLLNQPQHF. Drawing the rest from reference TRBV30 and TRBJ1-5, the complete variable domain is SQTIHQWPATLVQPVGSPLSLECTVEGTSNPNLYWYRQAAGRGLQLLFYSVGIGQISSEVPQNLSASRPQDRQFILSSKKLLLSDSGFYLCAWSVLLNQPQHFGDGTRLSIL.

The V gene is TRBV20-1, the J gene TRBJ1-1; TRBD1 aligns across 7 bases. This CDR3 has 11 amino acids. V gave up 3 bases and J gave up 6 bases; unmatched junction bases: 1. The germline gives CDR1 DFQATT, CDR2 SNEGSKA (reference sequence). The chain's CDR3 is CSARGTAEAFF. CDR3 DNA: TGCAGTGCTAGGGGGACAGCTGAAGCTTTCTTT.

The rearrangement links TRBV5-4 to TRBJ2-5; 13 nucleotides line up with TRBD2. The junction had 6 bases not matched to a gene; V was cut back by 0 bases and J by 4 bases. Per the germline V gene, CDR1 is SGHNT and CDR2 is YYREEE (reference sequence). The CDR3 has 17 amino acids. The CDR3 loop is CASSLAGGLAGRETQYF. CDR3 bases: TGTGCCAGCAGCTTGGCCGGGGGACTAGCGGGACGAGAGACCCAGTACTTC.

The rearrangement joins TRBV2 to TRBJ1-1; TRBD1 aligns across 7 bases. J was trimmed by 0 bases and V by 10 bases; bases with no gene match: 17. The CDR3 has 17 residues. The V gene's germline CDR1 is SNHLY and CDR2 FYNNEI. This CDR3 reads CATASYDRDFMNTEAFF. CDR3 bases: TGTGCCACCGCCAGTTACGACAGGGATTTCATGAACACTGAAGCTTTCTTT.

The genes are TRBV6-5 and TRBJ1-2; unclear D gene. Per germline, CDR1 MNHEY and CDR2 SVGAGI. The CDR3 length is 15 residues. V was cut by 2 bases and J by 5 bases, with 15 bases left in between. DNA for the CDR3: TGTGCCAGCAGTTACGCTGGCGGGCTAAATTATGGCTACACCTTC. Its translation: CASSYAGGLNYGYTF.

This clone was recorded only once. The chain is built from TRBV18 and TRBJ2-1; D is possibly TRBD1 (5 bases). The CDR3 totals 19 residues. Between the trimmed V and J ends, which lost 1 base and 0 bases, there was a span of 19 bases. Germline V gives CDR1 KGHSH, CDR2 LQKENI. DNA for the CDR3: TGTGCCAGCTCACCACAGCGTTCACCCAGGGTTGGCTCCTACAATGAGCAGTTCTTC. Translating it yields CASSPQRSPRVGSYNEQFF.

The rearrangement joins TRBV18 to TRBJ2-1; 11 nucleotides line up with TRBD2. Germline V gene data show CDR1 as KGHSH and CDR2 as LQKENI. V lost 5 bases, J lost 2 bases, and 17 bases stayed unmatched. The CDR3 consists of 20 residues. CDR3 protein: CASSSTKRYLAGGPYNEQFF. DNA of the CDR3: TGTGCCAGCTCATCAACAAAACGATACTTAGCGGGAGGGCCCTACAATGAGCAGTTCTTC.

The CDR3 loop is CASSTTGADNEKLFF. The DNA of the CDR3 is TGTGCCAGCAGTACAACAGGGGCGGATAATGAAAAACTGTTTTTT. The V gene is TRBV6-1, the J gene TRBJ1-4; 7 bases fit TRBD1. Germline V lookup: CDR1 MNHNS, CDR2 SASEGT. The CDR3 consists of 15 residues. Trimming removed 5 bases from V and 4 bases from J; junction bases left unmatched: 7.

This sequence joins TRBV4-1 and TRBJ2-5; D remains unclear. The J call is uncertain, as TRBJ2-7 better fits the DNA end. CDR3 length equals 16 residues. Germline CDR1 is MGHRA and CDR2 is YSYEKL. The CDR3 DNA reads TGCGCCAGCAGCCACATAGGTAGGAGCGCTTCCTACGAGCAGTACTTC. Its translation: CASSHIGRSASYEQYF.

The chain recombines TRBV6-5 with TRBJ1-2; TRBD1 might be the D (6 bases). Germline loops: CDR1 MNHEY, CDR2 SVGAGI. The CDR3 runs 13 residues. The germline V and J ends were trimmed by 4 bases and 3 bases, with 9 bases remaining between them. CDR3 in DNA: TGTGCCAGCAGTTCGACAGGATACTATGGCTACACCTTC. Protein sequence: CASSSTGYYGYTF.

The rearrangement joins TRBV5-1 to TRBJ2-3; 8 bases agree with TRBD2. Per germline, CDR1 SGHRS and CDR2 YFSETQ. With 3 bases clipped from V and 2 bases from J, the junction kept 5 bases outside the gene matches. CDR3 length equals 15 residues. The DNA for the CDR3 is TGCGCCAGCAGCTGGAGCGGGGGAAACACAGATACGCAGTATTTT. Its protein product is CASSWSGGNTDTQYF.

The CDR3 is CASSLYGSGNTIYF. For the CDR3, the DNA is TGCGCCAGCAGCTTGTACGGCTCTGGAAACACCATATATTTT. V gene TRBV5-1 combines with J gene TRBJ1-3; no clear D. The CDR3 is 14 amino acids. Trimming stripped 1 base from V and 0 bases from J, with 5 bases between. Germline values: CDR1 SGHRS, CDR2 YFSETQ.

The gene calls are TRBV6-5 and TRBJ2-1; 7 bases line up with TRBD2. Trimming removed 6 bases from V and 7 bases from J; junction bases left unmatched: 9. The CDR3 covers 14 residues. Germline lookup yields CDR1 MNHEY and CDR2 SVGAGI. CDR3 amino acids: CASRKAGPRNEQFF. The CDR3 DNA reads TGTGCCAGCAGAAAAGCGGGGCCAAGAAATGAGCAGTTCTTC.